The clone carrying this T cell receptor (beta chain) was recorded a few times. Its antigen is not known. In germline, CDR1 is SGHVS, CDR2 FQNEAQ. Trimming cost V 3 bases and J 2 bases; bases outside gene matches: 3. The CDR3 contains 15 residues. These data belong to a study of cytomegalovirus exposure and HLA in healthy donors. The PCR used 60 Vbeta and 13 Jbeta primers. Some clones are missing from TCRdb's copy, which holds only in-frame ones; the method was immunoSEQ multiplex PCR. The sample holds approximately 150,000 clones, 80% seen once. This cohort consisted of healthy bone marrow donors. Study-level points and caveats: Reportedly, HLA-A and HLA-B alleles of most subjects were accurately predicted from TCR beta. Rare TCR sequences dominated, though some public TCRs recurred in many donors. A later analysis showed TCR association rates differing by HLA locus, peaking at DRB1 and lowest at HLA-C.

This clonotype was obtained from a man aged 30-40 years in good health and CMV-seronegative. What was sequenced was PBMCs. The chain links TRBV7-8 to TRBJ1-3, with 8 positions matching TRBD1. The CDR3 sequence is CASSFRDRTGNTIYF. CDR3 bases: TGTGCCAGCAGCTTTAGGGACAGGACTGGAAACACCATATATTTT.